This entry lists 21 T cell receptor beta chains sequenced from one sample in a study of cytomegalovirus exposure and HLA in healthy donors (TCRdb year 2017). The library was obtained by the immunoSEQ multiplex PCR assay. The multiplex PCR relied on a mix of 60 forward primers for TCR Vbeta segments and 13 reverse primers for TCR Jbeta segments. TCRdb limited this immuneACCESS table to in-frame rearrangements with V and J called. A share of clones is missing; checked studies link under half to unresolved V genes, and the rest is unexplained. This sample holds 150,000 to 200,000 clones; 84% were observed only once. The biggest ten clones account for about 1.3% of the sample. The sequenced sample was PBMCs. Receptors were obtained from a girl aged 2-10 years in good health and CMV-seropositive.

The chain couples TRBV5-1 to TRBJ2-7; 8 bases are a match to TRBD1. Germline V gene sequence: CDR1 SGHRS, CDR2 YFSETQ. J gave up 1 base and V 4 bases, and 4 bases lay outside the gene matches. This CDR3 is built from 14 residues. DNA of the CDR3: TGCGCCAGCAGCCCGGACAGGGAATCCTACGAGCAGTACTTC. Its translation is CASSPDRESYEQYF.

The V gene is TRBV6-4, the J gene TRBJ2-7; 9 bases are a match to TRBD1. Germline CDR1 and CDR2: MRHNA and SNTAGT. The length of the CDR3 is 13 residues. The V and J ends lost 4 bases and 4 bases, in that order; junction bases with no gene match: 2. The CDR3 region is CASSAGTGYEQYF. The CDR3 DNA is TGTGCCAGCAGTGCCGGGACAGGGTACGAGCAGTACTTC.

The rearrangement links TRBV2 to TRBJ2-5; 7 bases align to TRBD1. V lost 5 bases and J lost 4; bases outside the gene matches: 1. CDR3 length equals 12 residues. Germline CDR1 reads SNHLY; CDR2 reads FYNNEI. The CDR3 nucleotides read TGTGCCAGCAGTCGGGACAGAGAGACCCAGTACTTC. Its protein is CASSRDRETQYF. Filled out from reference TRBV2 and TRBJ2-5, the complete variable domain reads EPEVTQTPSHQVTQMGQEVILRCVPISNHLYFYWYRQILGQKVEFLVSFYNNEISEKSEIFDDQFSVERPDGSNFTLKIRSTKLEDSAMYFCASSRDRETQYFGPGTRLLVL.

This clone was counted only a few times. V gene TRBV19 combines with J gene TRBJ1-2; 7 bases are a match to TRBD1. Germline V gene lookup returns CDR1 LNHDA and CDR2 SQIVND (reference sequence). This CDR3 region has 16 residues. V was pared by 7 bases and J by 8 bases, with 19 bases of the junction left unmatched. This CDR3 reads CASTQGEGAQPIGYTF. The CDR3 coding sequence is TGTGCCAGTACCCAAGGAGAGGGGGCGCAGCCTATAGGCTACACCTTC.

The chain recombines TRBV7-2 with TRBJ1-1; 12 positions agree with TRBD1. The length of the CDR3 is 17 residues. V gave up 4 bases and J gave up 5 bases; unmatched junction bases: 11. Germline CDR1 and CDR2: SGHTA and FQGNSA. The CDR3 coding sequence is TGTGCCAGCAGCTCCGGGACAGGGGGCGCCGGGGGGACTGAAGCTTTCTTT. Its translation: CASSSGTGGAGGTEAFF.

In the case of this clone: The germline gene is not matched at one end of the junction; a read error may be the cause. This chain connects TRBV6-1 to TRBJ1-1, with 10 bases lining up with TRBD1. The V gene's germline CDR1 is MNHNS and CDR2 SASEGT. This CDR3 comprises 13 residues. CDR3 residues: CASSESRDRGFPF. The CDR3 DNA follows: TGTGCCAGCAGTGAATCCCGGGACAGGGGTTTTCCCTTT.

V and J are TRBV15 and TRBJ1-1, with D maybe TRBD1 (6 bases). The V and J ends lost 2 bases and 1 base respectively, with 17 bases between them. Germline lookup yields CDR1 LNHNV and CDR2 YYDKDF (reference sequence). The CDR3 spans 17 residues. In DNA, the CDR3 is TGTGCCACCAGCAGATCTTTTACGGGACATGCGAACACTGAAGCTTTCTTT. It codes for CATSRSFTGHANTEAFF.

This clone was seen a handful of times. The CDR3 here is CASSYITGGTEAFF. The CDR3, as DNA: TGTGCCAGCAGTTACATAACAGGGGGCACTGAAGCTTTCTTT. This chain connects TRBV6-5 to TRBJ1-1; 8 bases agree with TRBD1. V was pared by 2 bases and J by 4 bases, with 3 bases of the junction left unmatched. The CDR3 contains 14 residues. Germline CDR1 is MNHEY and CDR2 is SVGAGI.

The chain links TRBV14 to TRBJ2-7, with a possible D match to TRBD1 (6 bases). CDR3 length: 15 residues. V was shortened by 0 bases and J by 3 bases, with 12 bases between the two germline ends. The germline V gene encodes CDR1 SGHDN and CDR2 FVKESK. The CDR3 is CASSQDHGRGYEQYF. CDR3 DNA: TGTGCCAGCAGCCAAGATCATGGCAGGGGCTACGAGCAGTACTTC.

The J gene is TRBJ1-2, the V gene TRBV7-8; possible D gene TRBD1, 5 bases. Per the germline V gene, CDR1 is SGHVS and CDR2 is FQNEAQ. This CDR3 is built from 14 residues. Trimming took 4 bases from V and 4 from J, leaving 13 bases between them. The CDR3 loop is CASSSSGESYGYTF. The CDR3 coding sequence is TGTGCCAGCAGCTCATCGGGGGAATCCTATGGCTACACCTTC.

The genes are TRBV14 and TRBJ1-1; no clear D gene. The CDR3 is 13 residues long. Trimming cost V 4 bases and J 1 base, with 7 bases left between them. Looked up from germline, CDR1 is SGHDN and CDR2 is FVKESK. CDR3 residues: CASSLNRNTEAFF. For the CDR3, the DNA is TGTGCCAGCAGCCTCAACAGGAACACTGAAGCTTTCTTT. Drawing the rest from reference TRBV14 and TRBJ1-1, the complete variable domain is EAGVTQFPSHSVIEKGQTVTLRCDPISGHDNLYWYRRVMGKEIKFLLHFVKESKQDESGMPNNRFLAERTGGTYSTLKVQPAELEDSGVYFCASSLNRNTEAFFGQGTRLTVV.

This clone was counted a few times. This chain uses TRBV7-9 with TRBJ1-6; D possibly corresponds to TRBD1 (6 bases). CDR1 and CDR2 (germline): SEHNR, FQNEAQ (reference sequence). The CDR3 is 15 residues long. V shed 3 bases and J shed 8 bases, with 14 bases lying between them. Here the CDR3 reads CASSLRGGGDSPLHF. CDR3 DNA: TGTGCCAGCAGCTTGCGCGGAGGGGGGGATTCACCCCTCCACTTT.

The chain is built from TRBV5-1 and TRBJ2-5; TRBD1 is a possible D gene (6 bases). Germline CDR1 is SGHRS and CDR2 is YFSETQ. Trimming stripped 3 bases from V and 2 bases from J, with 17 bases between. There are 16 residues in the CDR3. CDR3 sequence: CASSSHRDIGQETQYF. CDR3 sequence (DNA): TGCGCCAGCAGCTCACACCGGGACATCGGACAAGAGACCCAGTACTTC.

The V gene is TRBV12-5, the J gene TRBJ1-6; D perhaps matches TRBD1 (5 bases). Germline V CDR1 and CDR2: LGHNT, FRNRAP. The CDR3 length is 16 residues. The ends were cut back, 3 bases at V and 4 bases at J, with 13 bases in the middle. CDR3 region: CASGLGDWTYNSPLHF. CDR3 bases: TGTGCTAGTGGTTTAGGGGACTGGACTTATAATTCACCCCTCCACTTT.

The CDR3 sequence: CASSINRGLNSYEQYF. CDR3 DNA: TGCGCCAGCAGCATCAACAGGGGGCTTAACTCCTACGAGCAGTACTTC. The rearrangement uses TRBV5-1 and TRBJ2-7; 9 bases are a match to TRBD1. After removal of 4 bases from V and 0 bases from J, the junction contained 8 bases not matched to a gene. The CDR3 is 16 residues long. CDR1 and CDR2 from the germline V gene are SGHRS and YFSETQ.

The table lists this clone with a few counts. J is TRBJ2-7 and V is TRBV10-3; 10 nucleotides match TRBD1. The CDR3 is made up of 14 amino acids. Germline values: CDR1 ENHRY, CDR2 SYGVKD. V trimming: 9 bases; J trimming: 6 bases; junction bases outside the gene matches: 11. Here the CDR3 reads CAIKTGTGDGEQYF. CDR3 DNA: TGTGCCATTAAGACCGGGACAGGGGACGGCGAGCAGTACTTC.

This sequence joins TRBV21-1 and TRBJ1-1; the D call of TRBD1 is as the table states it, not checked on the DNA. TRBV21-1 is a recognized pseudogene. The CDR3 is made up of 13 amino acids. The CDR3 here is CASTLGGNTEAFF. The CDR3 nucleotides are TGTGCCAGCACCCTAGGGGGGAACACTGAAGCTTTCTTT.

This clone turned up a few times. This sequence joins TRBV4-1 and TRBJ2-7; no definite D call. Germline CDR1 and CDR2: MGHRA and YSYEKL. V shed 5 bases and J shed 5 bases, with 13 bases lying between them. This CDR3 is built from 13 residues. This chain's CDR3 is CASSSQYDNEQYF. For the CDR3, the DNA is TGCGCCAGCAGCTCACAATATGACAACGAGCAGTACTTC.

The genes are TRBV30 and TRBJ2-7; perhaps TRBD2 as D (5 bases). The CDR3 runs 15 residues. V was clipped by 0 bases and J by 1 base, with 13 bases between them. Per the germline V gene, CDR1 is GTSNPN and CDR2 is SVGIG (reference sequence). In DNA, the CDR3 is TGTGCCTGGAGTGTATCGGGAACCCTTTCCTACGAGCAGTACTTC. It codes for CAWSVSGTLSYEQYF.

Of note for this clone: This CDR3 is also generated by other DNA sequences in the sample. The J gene is TRBJ2-7, the V gene TRBV13; 7 bases map to TRBD2. This CDR3 is built from 15 residues. Trimming cost V 6 bases and J 2 bases; bases outside gene matches: 10. Germline lookup yields CDR1 PRHDT and CDR2 FYEKMQ (reference sequence). CDR3 DNA sequence: TGTGCCAGCAGTCAAGCCGGGCTAGCGGCCTACGAGCAGTACTTC. Protein sequence: CASSQAGLAAYEQYF.

As to this clone: Additional DNA sequences in this sample encode the identical CDR3. This rearrangement joins TRBV18 to TRBJ2-3; D is unclear. Germline CDR1 and CDR2: KGHSH and LQKENI. V was shortened by 0 bases and J by 2 bases, with 3 bases between the two germline ends. The CDR3 totals 13 residues. The CDR3 loop is CASSPPSTDTQYF. In nucleotides, the CDR3 is TGTGCCAGCTCACCACCCTCCACAGATACGCAGTATTTT.